Below are 25 T cell receptor beta chains sequenced from a single sample in a study of shared clonotypes between healthy human individuals. TCRdb's table, derived via immunoSEQ multiplex PCR, lists solely in-frame clones and lacks some. The repertoire has millions of clones, roughly 93% of them found once; the top ten carry about 0.39%. The sequencing input was naive CD4+ T cells from PBMCs. Subset specified: CD45RA+ positively selected. Source of these receptors: a man aged 18 to 30 in good health. Some clones in this sample may be carry-over from other donors' samples.

The chain combines TRBV11-2 with TRBJ2-7; D is unclear. The CDR3 runs 12 residues. Trimming cost V 1 base and J 4 bases, with 5 bases left between them. CDR1 and CDR2 (germline): SGHAT, FQNNGV. CDR3 sequence (DNA): TGTGCCAGCAGCTTAGGGGATTACGAGCAGTACTTC. The encoded protein is CASSLGDYEQYF.

The V gene is TRBV5-1, the J gene TRBJ2-1, with 16 bases identical to TRBD2. CDR3 size: 19 residues. Germline values: CDR1 SGHRS, CDR2 YFSETQ. With 4 bases clipped from V and 6 bases from J, the junction kept 13 bases outside the gene matches. CDR3 region: CASSRPGLAGGLSGNEQFF. DNA of the CDR3: TGCGCCAGCAGCCGTCCGGGACTAGCGGGAGGGCTTAGTGGCAATGAGCAGTTCTTC.

V gene TRBV28 combines with J gene TRBJ2-4; TRBD2 might be the D (5 bases). CDR1 MDHEN and CDR2 SYDVKM come from the germline V gene. The CDR3 sequence is 15 residues long. V lost 3 bases, J lost 3 bases, and 12 bases lay in between. The CDR3 here is CASSLVDYGKNIQYF. The CDR3 DNA sequence: TGTGCCAGCAGTTTGGTAGACTACGGCAAAAACATTCAGTACTTC.

The rearrangement uses TRBV7-3 and TRBJ2-5; 7 positions match TRBD1. Trimming at V came to 5 bases and at J to 6 bases, leaving 6 bases not matched to a gene. This CDR3 is built from 13 residues. The germline CDR1 and CDR2 sequences are SGHTA and FQGTGA. The CDR3 loop reads CASSPAGGQTQYF. The CDR3 DNA reads as TGTGCCAGCAGCCCCGCAGGGGGACAGACCCAGTACTTC.

The J gene is TRBJ1-3, the V gene TRBV5-5; unclear D gene. Germline-derived CDR1 and CDR2 are SGHKS and YYEKEE (reference sequence). The ends were cut back, 0 bases at V and 4 bases at J, with 14 bases in the middle. The CDR3 is 16 amino acids. The chain's CDR3 is CASSLAPGSVGNTIYF. The DNA of the CDR3 is TGTGCCAGCAGCTTGGCCCCAGGATCGGTAGGAAACACCATATATTTT.

The chain recombines TRBV7-6 with TRBJ2-7, with D perhaps TRBD1 or TRBD2 (6 bases each). V dropped 4 bases and J dropped 0 bases, with 13 bases sitting between them. The germline CDR1 and CDR2 sequences are SGHVS and FNYEAQ. This CDR3 contains 15 residues. For the CDR3, the DNA is TGTGCCAGCAGCTCCGAGGGGGGCACCTCCTACGAGCAGTACTTC. It is translated as CASSSEGGTSYEQYF. The whole variable domain, remainder taken from reference TRBV7-6 and TRBJ2-7, is GAGVSQSPRYKVTKRGQDVALRCDPISGHVSLYWYRQALGQGPEFLTYFNYEAQQDKSGLPNDRFSAERPEGSISTLTIQRTEQRDSAMYRCASSSEGGTSYEQYFGPGTRLTVT.

The chain employs TRBV2 and TRBJ2-5; D remains unclear. Trimming removed 6 bases at V and 0 bases at J, with 5 bases between. This CDR3 region has 12 residues. The V gene's germline CDR1 is SNHLY and CDR2 FYNNEI. CDR3 protein: CASRQNQETQYF. The CDR3 DNA reads as TGTGCCAGCAGACAGAACCAAGAGACCCAGTACTTC.

V gene TRBV7-2 combines with J gene TRBJ1-4; D is uncertain. Per germline, CDR1 SGHTA and CDR2 FQGNSA. The CDR3 has 16 residues. Between the trimmed V and J ends, which lost 4 bases and 8 bases, there was a span of 20 bases. CDR3 nucleotides: TGTGCCAGCAGCTCTGACTGGAACGGAGAAACCGAAAAACTGTTTTTT. It encodes CASSSDWNGETEKLFF. The full variable domain, in which reference TRBV7-2 and TRBJ1-4 provide the parts outside the CDR3, is GAGVSQSPSNKVTEKGKDVELRCDPISGHTALYWYRQSLGQGLEFLIYFQGNSAPDKSGLPSDRFSAERTGGSVSTLTIQRTQQEDSAVYLCASSSDWNGETEKLFFGSGTQLSVL.

V and J are TRBV28 and TRBJ2-5; TRBD1 agrees at 9 bases. Germline CDR1 MDHEN, CDR2 SYDVKM. V was pared by 4 bases and J by 0 bases, with 3 bases of the junction left unmatched. This CDR3 comprises 15 residues. The CDR3 bases are TGTGCCAGCAGTTCGGGACAGGGAAACCAAGAGACCCAGTACTTC. The encoded protein is CASSSGQGNQETQYF.

The genes are TRBV6-6 and TRBJ1-1; 7 bases are a match to TRBD1. This CDR3 contains 14 residues. Germline V gene sequence: CDR1 MNHNY, CDR2 SVGAGI (reference sequence). With V trimmed by 4 bases and J by 6 bases, 8 bases remained unmatched. As DNA, the CDR3 is TGTGCCAGCAGTTCGGAGGGGGCGAGCGCTGAAGCTTTCTTT. Its translation is CASSSEGASAEAFF.

The CDR3: CASSNRPGGGANVLTF. Here the CDR3 DNA reads TGCGCCAGCAGCAATCGGCCCGGAGGTGGGGCCAACGTCCTGACTTTC. This rearrangement joins TRBV5-1 to TRBJ2-6; tentative D call: TRBD2 (5 bases). This CDR3 comprises 16 residues. From germline, CDR1 is SGHRS and CDR2 YFSETQ. Trimming stripped 4 bases from V and 3 bases from J, with 14 bases between.

This clone was counted once. V is TRBV28 and J is TRBJ2-3, with D perhaps being TRBD1 or TRBD2 (5 bases each). Germline CDR1 MDHEN, CDR2 SYDVKM. CDR3 length equals 16 residues. V gave up 4 bases and J gave up 4 bases, with 18 bases separating them. The CDR3 DNA follows: TGTGCCAGCAGTTCCCGGACCCGGTGGGGACCAGATACGCAGTATTTT. It is translated as CASSSRTRWGPDTQYF.

This clone was observed a single time. The same CDR3 arises from other DNA sequences in this sample as well. The genes are TRBV9 and TRBJ1-3; D uncertain. The CDR3 runs to 14 residues. Trimming pared 3 bases from V and 4 bases from J, leaving 11 bases between. CDR1 SGDLS and CDR2 YYNGEE come from the germline V gene. CDR3 sequence reads: CASSAVLSGNTIYF. The CDR3 DNA follows: TGTGCCAGCAGCGCCGTCCTCTCCGGAAACACCATATATTTT.

The chain recombines TRBV7-9 with TRBJ2-5; D possibly corresponds to TRBD2 (5 bases). V was cut by 1 base and J by 4 bases, with 25 bases left in between. The CDR3 has 19 residues. Germline CDR1 SEHNR, CDR2 FQNEAQ (reference sequence). The CDR3: CASSLVGLAQNTKGETQYF. The CDR3 coding sequence is TGTGCCAGCAGCTTAGTGGGGTTAGCGCAAAATACTAAGGGAGAGACCCAGTACTTC.

This rearrangement joins TRBV6-1 to TRBJ1-2, with D perhaps matching TRBD1 (5 bases). V was trimmed by 2 bases and J by 6 bases, leaving 16 bases between them. The germline V gene has CDR1 MNHNS and CDR2 SASEGT. This CDR3 spans 15 amino acids. The DNA for the CDR3 is TGTGCCAGCAGTGAAATCGTTGGGGTAGGGGATGGCTACACCTTC. Its translation is CASSEIVGVGDGYTF.

This chain connects TRBV18 to TRBJ2-7; TRBD2 matches 8 bases. V dropped 3 bases and J dropped 5; count of bases not matched to a gene: 9. CDR1 and CDR2 (germline): KGHSH, LQKENI. The CDR3 is 15 residues long. Written as DNA, the CDR3 is TGTGCCAGCTCACCTCCCGGGACTAGTGGTAACGAGCAGTACTTC. This gives the protein CASSPPGTSGNEQYF.

Only one count was recorded for this clone. The chain has TRBV10-1 and TRBJ2-5; 9 bases line up with TRBD1. In germline, CDR1 is WNHNN, CDR2 SYGVQD (reference sequence). The V and J ends lost 0 bases and 5 bases, in that order; junction bases with no gene match: 4. This CDR3 comprises 15 residues. The CDR3 here is CASSESTGGRETQYF. The CDR3 nucleotides are TGCGCCAGCAGTGAGTCCACAGGGGGCCGGGAGACCCAGTACTTC.

A single count supports this clone. The CDR3 loop is CASSWSGRFQYF. The CDR3 DNA is TGTGCCAGCAGTTGGTCGGGCAGATTTCAGTACTTC. This chain joins TRBV28 and TRBJ2-4; D not certain. Germline V CDR1 and CDR2: MDHEN, SYDVKM. V was trimmed by 4 bases and J by 11 bases, leaving 12 bases between them. The length of the CDR3 is 12 residues.

This clone was counted a single time. The chain links TRBV6-5 to TRBJ2-6, with 8 nucleotides matching TRBD1. Germline V gives CDR1 MNHEY, CDR2 SVGAGI. The CDR3 extends over 14 amino acids. Unmatched junction bases numbered 4, after V lost 10 bases and J lost 2 bases. CDR3 region: CATKTGAGANVLTF. CDR3 bases: TGTGCCACCAAGACAGGGGCTGGGGCCAACGTCCTGACTTTC.

The chain is built from TRBV11-3 and TRBJ2-3, with 8 nucleotides matching TRBD2. The CDR3 covers 15 residues. Unmatched junction bases numbered 7, after V lost 4 bases and J lost 4 bases. CDR1 is SGHNT, CDR2 YENEEA, per germline. CDR3 coding DNA: TGTGCCAGCAGCTCCGGGACTAGTGAGGCAGATACGCAGTATTTT. The encoded protein is CASSSGTSEADTQYF.

The chain couples TRBV5-6 to TRBJ2-1; D gene unclear. This CDR3 region has 15 residues. Between the trimmed V and J ends, which lost 4 bases and 2 bases, there was a span of 13 bases. CDR1 is SGHDT, CDR2 YYEEEE, per germline. DNA of the CDR3: TGTGCCAGCAGCGTCGACCTGACCCCCTACAATGAGCAGTTCTTC. Amino acid sequence: CASSVDLTPYNEQFF.

The chain uses TRBV5-1 and TRBJ2-7; 10 positions agree with TRBD2. Unmatched junction bases numbered 9, after V lost 3 bases and J lost 6 bases. Germline-derived CDR1 and CDR2 are SGHRS and YFSETQ. There are 15 residues in the CDR3. CDR3 nucleotide sequence: TGCGCCAGCAGCTACATAGCGGGAGGTTCGTCCGAGCAGTACTTC. Translation gives CASSYIAGGSSEQYF.

V usage is TRBV4-1 and J usage is TRBJ2-3, with 8 bases identical to TRBD2. Trimming removed 2 bases from V and 4 bases from J; junction bases left unmatched: 8. Per germline, CDR1 MGHRA and CDR2 YSYEKL. There are 16 residues in the CDR3. CDR3 nucleotides: TGCGCCAGCAGCCAACATCGAACTAGCGGAGCAGATACGCAGTATTTT. This sequence encodes CASSQHRTSGADTQYF.

The chain joins TRBV19 to TRBJ2-5; TRBD2 matches 10 bases. The CDR3 is 16 amino acids. Trimming at V came to 2 bases and at J to 3 bases, leaving 6 bases not matched to a gene. CDR1 and CDR2 (germline): LNHDA, SQIVND (reference sequence). The CDR3 nucleotides are TGTGCCAGTAGTATAAGGGCTAGCGGGAGCAAAGAGACCCAGTACTTC. Translated: CASSIRASGSKETQYF.

This chain connects TRBV15 to TRBJ2-3, with D perhaps matching TRBD2 (5 bases). The V end lost 3 bases, the J end lost 6 bases, and 19 bases lay between the germline ends. The CDR3 length is 16 residues. Per the germline V gene, CDR1 is LNHNV and CDR2 is YYDKDF (reference sequence). The CDR3 DNA is TGTGCCACCAGCAGGGGCAGAACTAGGCCTGGGGATACGCAGTATTTT. Residues: CATSRGRTRPGDTQYF.